Reported below is one TCR beta chain. The antigen is unknown. The junction departs from the called germline gene at one end, perhaps through a read error. The source of the sample is a study of beta chain features in type 1 diabetes. Study-wide findings and caveats: Fewer junction insertions and more nucleotide deletions appeared in type 1 diabetes patients.

CDR1 and CDR2 from the germline V gene are MNHNS and SASEGT. This CDR3 is 17 amino acids long. The sequenced template was cDNA made from the entire isolated RNA. Here immunoSEQ multiplex PCR was the method, and the copy in TCRdb shows in-frame clones only, minus some. In the table there are about 340,000 clones, approximately 8.2% of which are singletons. This chain joins TRBV6-1 and TRBJ2-3; 10 bases are a match to TRBD1. The source is a woman between 18 and 29 years old in good health. The sample taken for sequencing was central memory CD4+ T cells from blood. CDR3 amino acids: CASSKATGTGAGDTQYF. Here the CDR3 DNA reads TGTGCCAGCAGTAAAGCGACCGGGACAGGGGCAGGAGATACGCAGTATTTT.